This entry lists 23 T cell receptor beta chains sequenced from one sample in a study of blood T cell repertoires in COVID-19. Profiling relied on immunoSEQ multiplex PCR, and the TCRdb table lists in-frame clones only, not all of them. The sample contains about 200,000 clones, about 85% of which appear only once. Sequenced material: peripheral blood. The source is a woman older than 75 with acute or convalescent COVID-19.

The chain employs TRBV19 and TRBJ1-4; D is unclear. Germline V CDR1 and CDR2: LNHDA, SQIVND (reference sequence). With 5 bases removed from V and 3 bases from J, the gap between germline ends came to 10 bases. The CDR3 is 14 residues long. In nucleotides, the CDR3 is TGTGCCAGTAGTCTGTCCGGGGCTAATGAAAAACTGTTTTTT. This codes for CASSLSGANEKLFF.

In DNA, the CDR3 is TGCGCCAGCAGCCCGGGCCACTCTGGACAGGGGTACGAGCAGTACTTC. Translated: CASSPGHSGQGYEQYF. The V gene is TRBV5-1, the J gene TRBJ2-7; 9 bases are shared with TRBD1. V lost 4 bases, J lost 4 bases, and 12 bases stayed unmatched. CDR1 is SGHRS, CDR2 YFSETQ, per germline. This CDR3 has 16 residues.

This rearrangement joins TRBV5-1 to TRBJ2-5; 7 bases are shared with TRBD2. The CDR3 has 16 amino acids. CDR1 and CDR2 from the germline V gene are SGHRS and YFSETQ. With 1 base clipped from V and 1 base from J, the junction kept 7 bases outside the gene matches. The CDR3 protein is CASSLLGSGTQETQYF. CDR3 DNA sequence: TGCGCCAGCAGCTTGTTAGGGAGCGGGACCCAAGAGACCCAGTACTTC.

J is TRBJ2-5 and V is TRBV6-5, with 7 bases aligning to TRBD1. The CDR3 contains 14 residues. Germline CDR1 reads MNHEY; CDR2 reads SVGAGI. J gave up 3 bases and V 5 bases, and 6 bases lay outside the gene matches. The CDR3: CASSRQGREETQYF. Here the CDR3 DNA reads TGTGCCAGCAGTCGACAGGGAAGGGAAGAGACCCAGTACTTC.

This clone has only one observation. The chain joins TRBV10-3 to TRBJ2-5, with 7 bases aligning to TRBD1. The germline V gene has CDR1 ENHRY and CDR2 SYGVKD. The length of the CDR3 is 16 residues. Germline trimming cut 1 base from V and 4 bases from J; bases unmatched to any gene: 9. CDR3 protein: CAISEFRQGVGETQYF. CDR3 nucleotide sequence: TGTGCCATCAGTGAGTTTAGACAGGGTGTCGGAGAGACCCAGTACTTC.

The chain recombines TRBV4-3 with TRBJ2-3, with D perhaps TRBD2 (5 bases). The V end lost 8 bases, the J end lost 4 bases, and 13 bases lay between the germline ends. This CDR3 is 13 amino acids long. Per the germline V gene, CDR1 is LGHNA and CDR2 is YSLEER. CDR3 sequence: CASSTGMADTQYF. The DNA for the CDR3 is TGCGCCAGCTCCACGGGGATGGCAGATACGCAGTATTTT.

The chain recombines TRBV29-1 with TRBJ1-4; D ambiguous. Germline assignment: CDR1 SQVTM and CDR2 ANQGSEA. V was clipped by 6 bases and J by 4 bases, with 9 bases between them. This CDR3 is 12 amino acids long. CDR3 sequence (DNA): TGCAGCGTCAGCGTCCTTAATGAAAAACTGTTTTTT. Translating it yields CSVSVLNEKLFF.

The chain carries TRBV9 and TRBJ1-2, with 7 bases that match TRBD1. This CDR3 has 15 residues. CDR1 is SGDLS, CDR2 YYNGEE, per germline. V shed 0 bases, J shed 0 bases, and the junction held 2 bases outside the gene matches. The CDR3 protein is CASSVGDSPNYGYTF. The CDR3 nucleotides are TGTGCCAGCAGCGTAGGGGACAGCCCTAACTATGGCTACACCTTC.

This sequence joins TRBV5-6 and TRBJ1-5; 11 nucleotides agree with TRBD1. The CDR3 extends over 15 amino acids. Unmatched junction bases numbered 8, after V lost 4 bases and J lost 8 bases. The germline gives CDR1 SGHDT, CDR2 YYEEEE. In DNA form, the CDR3 reads TGTGCCAGCAGCGCGGGGACAGGGGGAGTGGAGCCCCAGCATTTT. It specifies CASSAGTGGVEPQHF.

The genes are TRBV4-3 and TRBJ2-1; D is unresolved. V was trimmed by 5 bases and J by 8 bases, leaving 13 bases between them. Germline V CDR1 and CDR2: LGHNA, YSLEER. This CDR3 is built from 13 residues. The CDR3 DNA follows: TGCGCCAGCAGCGGAGAAAATGCGTATGAGCAGTTCTTC. It yields the protein CASSGENAYEQFF.

The chain joins TRBV5-4 to TRBJ2-5; 8 nucleotides agree with TRBD2. This CDR3 contains 17 residues. V dropped 0 bases and J dropped 4; count of bases not matched to a gene: 11. CDR1 SGHNT and CDR2 YYREEE come from the germline V gene (reference sequence). The chain's CDR3 is CASSLGSQRLAGETQYF. For the CDR3, the DNA is TGTGCCAGCAGCTTGGGGTCGCAGCGGCTAGCGGGAGAGACCCAGTACTTC.

This rearrangement joins TRBV5-1 to TRBJ1-2, with 7 bases lining up with TRBD1. V lost 4 bases, J lost 4 bases, and 7 bases stayed unmatched. The CDR3 sequence is 14 residues long. Germline CDR1 SGHRS, CDR2 YFSETQ. CDR3 region: CASSLGQLSYGYTF. The CDR3 DNA reads TGCGCCAGCAGCCTGGGACAGCTAAGCTATGGCTACACCTTC. Combining the CDR3 with reference TRBV5-1 and TRBJ1-2 gives the whole variable domain KAGVTQTPRYLIKTRGQQVTLSCSPISGHRSVSWYQQTPGQGLQFLFEYFSETQRNKGNFPGRFSGRQFSNSRSEMNVSTLELGDSALYLCASSLGQLSYGYTFGSGTRLTVV.

Here the CDR3 DNA reads TGTGCCAGCAGCCAGGGCGATGGCTACACCTTC. Its protein is CASSQGDGYTF. V usage is TRBV6-5 and J usage is TRBJ1-2; D possibly corresponds to TRBD1 (5 bases). The CDR3 extends over 11 amino acids. Germline V gene data show CDR1 as MNHEY and CDR2 as SVGAGI. V lost 6 bases, J lost 6 bases, and 8 bases lay in between.

V usage is TRBV30 and J usage is TRBJ1-2; the D is unclear. Germline CDR1 is GTSNPN and CDR2 is SVGIG (reference sequence). CDR3 length equals 14 residues. V lost 4 bases to trimming and J lost 1 base, with 13 bases between them. This CDR3 is CAWTSEFFNYGYTF. CDR3 bases: TGTGCCTGGACTTCCGAGTTTTTTAACTATGGCTACACCTTC.

The chain employs TRBV15 and TRBJ1-4; D not resolved. CDR3 length: 14 residues. The V gene's germline CDR1 is LNHNV and CDR2 YYDKDF (reference sequence). V lost 1 base to trimming and J lost 11 bases, with 14 bases between them. CDR3: CATSRAMQVEKLFF. The CDR3, as DNA: TGTGCCACCAGCAGAGCCATGCAGGTCGAGAAACTGTTTTTT.

This chain joins TRBV5-6 and TRBJ2-3; 8 nucleotides match TRBD2. Trimming at V came to 4 bases and at J to 4 bases, leaving 14 bases not matched to a gene. CDR1 and CDR2 from the germline V gene are SGHDT and YYEEEE. This CDR3 is 17 amino acids long. The CDR3 loop is CASSRPPGLGSPDTQYF. Written as DNA, the CDR3 is TGTGCCAGCAGCAGGCCTCCGGGACTAGGAAGTCCAGATACGCAGTATTTT. The variable domain in full, completed from reference TRBV5-6 and TRBJ2-3, reads DAGVTQSPTHLIKTRGQQVTLRCSPKSGHDTVSWYQQALGQGPQFIFQYYEEEERQRGNFPDRFSGHQFPNYSSELNVNALLLGDSALYLCASSRPPGLGSPDTQYFGPGTRLTVL.

The V call is TRBV21-1, the J call TRBJ1-3; the D call of TRBD1 is as the table states it, not checked on the DNA. TRBV21-1 is termed a pseudogene. This CDR3 comprises 17 residues. In nucleotides, the CDR3 is TGTGCCAGCGACCTTAATGGGCCCAACAGGGTTGGAAACACCATATATTTT. Protein: CASDLNGPNRVGNTIYF.

The rearrangement joins TRBV7-8 to TRBJ2-2; 7 positions agree with TRBD1. Looked up from germline, CDR1 is SGHVS and CDR2 is FQNEAQ. CDR3 size: 12 residues. The trim removed 5 bases at V and 13 bases at J, leaving 7 bases unmatched. The CDR3 region has the DNA TGTGCCAGCAGCCAGGACAGGCGGGCGCTGTTTTTT. This translates into CASSQDRRALFF.

The rearrangement links TRBV4-1 to TRBJ2-3; D is possibly TRBD2 (5 bases). The germline gives CDR1 MGHRA, CDR2 YSYEKL. V was cut by 2 bases and J by 3 bases, with 15 bases left in between. The CDR3 runs 16 residues. This CDR3 reads CASSQSASFDTDTQYF. CDR3 nucleotide sequence: TGCGCCAGCAGCCAATCGGCTAGCTTCGATACAGATACGCAGTATTTT.

The rearrangement uses TRBV18 and TRBJ2-2; possibly TRBD2 for D (5 bases). The CDR3 runs 14 residues. With 3 bases removed from V and 7 bases from J, the gap between germline ends came to 12 bases. CDR1 is KGHSH and CDR2 is LQKENI in the germline V gene. In DNA, the CDR3 is TGTGCCAGCTCACCTACGGGAACTCTCGGGGAGCTGTTTTTT. Protein product: CASSPTGTLGELFF. Combining the CDR3 with reference TRBV18 and TRBJ2-2 gives the whole variable domain NAGVMQNPRHLVRRRGQEARLRCSPMKGHSHVYWYRQLPEEGLKFMVYLQKENIIDESGMPKERFSAEFPKEGPSILRIQQVVRGDSAAYFCASSPTGTLGELFFGEGSRLTVL.

The V call is TRBV6-5, the J call TRBJ1-1; no clear D. The CDR3 spans 13 residues. Germline CDR1 reads MNHEY; CDR2 reads SVGAGI. V was shortened by 6 bases and J by 2 bases, with 10 bases between the two germline ends. The DNA of the CDR3 is TGTGCCAGCAGCTTGACACGTAACACTGAAGCTTTCTTT. Its translation: CASSLTRNTEAFF.

The chain employs TRBV7-9 and TRBJ2-7; 13 positions match TRBD2. V lost 5 bases and J lost 2; bases outside the gene matches: 12. From germline, CDR1 is SEHNR and CDR2 FQNEAQ (reference sequence). The CDR3 runs to 18 residues. CDR3 in DNA: TGTGCCAGCAGCGGATCAACCGGGACTAGCGGGGATGCCTACGAGCAGTACTTC. It is translated as CASSGSTGTSGDAYEQYF.

This clone was picked up one time. The rearrangement uses TRBV28 and TRBJ1-6, with D unresolved. Looked up from germline, CDR1 is MDHEN and CDR2 is SYDVKM. This CDR3 region has 12 residues. Trimming shortened V by 7 bases and J by 8 bases, and 9 bases separated the two germline ends. The CDR3 region is CASTQMDSPLHF. The CDR3 DNA reads TGTGCCAGCACCCAGATGGATTCACCCCTCCACTTT.